This TCR beta chain stems from a study of T cells in Graves' hyperthyroidism and ophthalmopathy. This clonotype was seen repeatedly, ten times or more. RNA transcripts served as the template for amplifying TCR beta CDR3 regions. In the first-round RT-PCR of the TCR CDR3, the HTBI primer set was used. TCRdb reprocessed the multiplex PCR reads via MiXCR and lists one record per CDR3 protein. Here the sample spans roughly 250,000 distinct CDR3 sequences, roughly 15% being singletons. The sample consisted of blood. The sequence was collected from a middle-aged woman with Graves' hyperthyroidism that later progressed to Graves' ophthalmopathy.

CDR3 nucleotide sequence: TGTGCCAGCCCCGGACTTAATGAAAAACTGTTTTTT. Translating it yields CASPGLNEKLFF. The chain joins TRBV18 to TRBJ1-4; D unclear. The V end lost 8 bases, the J end lost 4 bases, and 8 bases lay between the germline ends. Germline V gene data show CDR1 as KGHSH and CDR2 as LQKENI. The CDR3 runs to 12 residues.